These 19 T cell receptor beta chains were sequenced from one sample in a study of shared clonotypes between healthy human individuals (dated by TCRdb to between 2020 and 2021). Library generation was performed with the immunoSEQ multiplex PCR assay. TCRdb took this table from immuneACCESS and kept in-frame rearrangements with V and J called. Such tables lack part of the clones; where checked against another copy, unresolved V genes explain under half of the gap, and the rest is unexplained. This sample is represented by around 2,100,000 clones; about 95% of them were singletons. The ten largest make up 0.95% to 1.5% of the sample. CD8 naive samples were CD45RO-negative cells positively selected for CCR7, giving a CD45RA+CCR7+ population that excluded TemRA cells. Sequences were obtained from naive CD8+ T cells sorted from blood. This specimen's cell subset or site label, per the study, means: CD45RA+CCR7+. The receptors were sampled from a man in his late teens or twenties in good health.

The V call is TRBV29-1, the J call TRBJ2-3; perhaps TRBD2 as D (5 bases). V was shortened by 5 bases and J by 6 bases, with 18 bases between the two germline ends. Germline-derived CDR1 and CDR2 are SQVTM and ANQGSEA. CDR3 length: 14 residues. The CDR3 spells CSVIGGDPGDTQYF. The DNA for the CDR3 is TGCAGCGTTATAGGAGGAGATCCGGGGGATACGCAGTATTTT.

Points on this clone: At the DNA level, this CDR3 is encoded by other sequences in the same sample as well. V usage is TRBV4-1 and J usage is TRBJ2-7, with no clear D. This CDR3 region has 13 residues. V shed 2 bases and J shed 3 bases, with 8 bases lying between them. Germline V gene data show CDR1 as MGHRA and CDR2 as YSYEKL. The CDR3 sequence is CASSQRGGYEQYF. The CDR3 nucleotides read TGCGCCAGCAGCCAACGAGGCGGCTACGAGCAGTACTTC.

The V and J genes are TRBV29-1 and TRBJ2-7, with unresolved D. V was shortened by 4 bases and J by 2 bases, with 9 bases between the two germline ends. Looked up from germline, CDR1 is SQVTM and CDR2 is ANQGSEA. The CDR3 runs 12 residues. CDR3 region: CSVAYVPYEQYF. The CDR3, as DNA: TGCAGCGTTGCTTACGTACCCTACGAGCAGTACTTC.

The chain has TRBV28 and TRBJ2-7, with no clear D. This CDR3 spans 12 amino acids. Trimming left V 5 bases short and J 3 bases short, with 8 bases between. Germline values: CDR1 MDHEN, CDR2 SYDVKM. CDR3 loop: CASSPRYYEQYF. CDR3 bases: TGTGCCAGCAGTCCTCGGTACTACGAGCAGTACTTC.

The V gene is TRBV5-1, the J gene TRBJ2-1, with D tentatively TRBD1 or TRBD2 (6 bases each). Germline loops: CDR1 SGHRS, CDR2 YFSETQ. The V and J ends lost 4 bases and 7 bases respectively, with 18 bases between them. The CDR3 consists of 15 residues. CDR3 sequence reads: CASSPWAGQQNEQFF. Written as DNA, the CDR3 is TGCGCCAGCAGCCCTTGGGCGGGACAACAGAATGAGCAGTTCTTC.

The V gene is TRBV5-6, the J gene TRBJ1-5; D is perhaps TRBD1 (5 bases). CDR1 and CDR2 from the germline V gene are SGHDT and YYEEEE. V was trimmed by 1 base and J by 6 bases, leaving 14 bases between them. The CDR3 length is 15 residues. CDR3 region: CASSLNRDGSQPQHF. CDR3 in DNA: TGTGCCAGCAGCTTGAATAGGGACGGCAGTCAGCCCCAGCATTTT.

V is TRBV19 and J is TRBJ2-2; D perhaps matches TRBD1 (6 bases). This CDR3 spans 15 amino acids. The ends were cut back, 1 base at V and 4 bases at J, with 10 bases in the middle. CDR1 LNHDA and CDR2 SQIVND come from the germline V gene (reference sequence). CDR3 sequence reads: CASSIAGVATGELFF. The CDR3 DNA reads TGTGCCAGTAGTATAGCAGGGGTGGCCACCGGGGAGCTGTTTTTT.

This sequence joins TRBV27 and TRBJ1-4; D uncertain. Per germline, CDR1 MNHEY and CDR2 SMNVEV (reference sequence). The CDR3 sequence is 15 residues long. Deletions cut 0 bases from V and 7 bases from J, with 12 bases between. The CDR3 protein is CASSLSGRISEKLFF. The CDR3 DNA reads as TGTGCCAGCAGTTTATCGGGCAGAATATCTGAAAAACTGTTTTTT.

The genes are TRBV7-6 and TRBJ2-3, with a weak D call TRBD2 (6 bases). Trimming left V 7 bases short and J 3 bases short, with 23 bases between. The CDR3 consists of 17 residues. CDR1 and CDR2 (germline): SGHVS, FNYEAQ. CDR3: CASNIGGLAVGTDTQYF. For the CDR3, the DNA is TGTGCCAGCAACATAGGAGGGCTGGCCGTTGGTACAGATACGCAGTATTTT.

The chain joins TRBV29-1 to TRBJ2-6; TRBD1 matches at 8 bases. V lost 7 bases and J lost 2; bases outside the gene matches: 7. Germline V gene data show CDR1 as SQVTM and CDR2 as ANQGSEA. This CDR3 comprises 15 residues. The CDR3 spells CSAQGAVTGANVLTF. CDR3 in DNA: TGCAGCGCCCAGGGGGCGGTTACTGGGGCCAACGTCCTGACTTTC.

The chain couples TRBV9 to TRBJ2-2; maybe TRBD2 (6 bases). Germline assignment: CDR1 SGDLS and CDR2 YYNGEE. V gave up 3 bases and J gave up 0 bases, with 18 bases separating them. This CDR3 has 18 amino acids. The CDR3 protein is CASSARDGSIANTGELFF. CDR3 in DNA: TGTGCCAGCAGCGCGAGGGACGGGAGTATCGCGAACACCGGGGAGCTGTTTTTT.

In the case of this clone: Other DNA sequences in this specimen translate into the identical CDR3. V usage is TRBV7-9 and J usage is TRBJ2-7; D uncertain. Germline V lookup: CDR1 SEHNR, CDR2 FQNEAQ (reference sequence). V was cut by 1 base and J by 3 bases, with 7 bases left in between. The CDR3 spans 13 residues. The CDR3: CASSLGGGYEQYF. The CDR3 DNA reads TGTGCCAGCAGCTTAGGGGGTGGCTACGAGCAGTACTTC.

The chain couples TRBV7-9 to TRBJ2-1; D is unclear. CDR3 length: 13 residues. The germline V gene has CDR1 SEHNR and CDR2 FQNEAQ (reference sequence). Trimming stripped 4 bases from V and 10 bases from J, with 14 bases between. CDR3 loop: CASSSKTGVEQFF. Written as DNA, the CDR3 is TGTGCCAGCAGCTCTAAGACCGGAGTAGAGCAGTTCTTC.

The V call is TRBV21-1, the J call TRBJ1-1; TRBD1 is the table's D call and was not checked against the DNA. TRBV21-1 is described as a pseudogene. The CDR3 sequence is 19 residues long. The CDR3, as DNA: TGTGCCAGCAGCAACCGCCGCTGGGACAGGGGGCCAAAGAACACTGAAGCTTTCTTT. Residues: CASSNRRWDRGPKNTEAFF.

The chain uses TRBV12-5 and TRBJ2-1; D possibly corresponds to TRBD2 (5 bases). Germline assignment: CDR1 LGHNT and CDR2 FRNRAP. Deletions cut 8 bases from V and 2 bases from J, with 10 bases between. This CDR3 spans 13 amino acids. The CDR3 DNA is TGTGCTAGTCTCGGGCGGGCCTACAATGAGCAGTTCTTC. This gives the protein CASLGRAYNEQFF. The complete variable domain, with remaining parts taken from reference TRBV12-5 and TRBJ2-1, reads DARVTQTPRHKVTEMGQEVTMRCQPILGHNTVFWYRQTMMQGLELLAYFRNRAPLDDSGMPKDRFSAEMPDATLATLKIQPSEPRDSAVYFCASLGRAYNEQFFGPGTRLTVL.

The chain combines TRBV6-1 with TRBJ2-5; TRBD1 is a possible D gene (6 bases). CDR1 and CDR2 from the germline V gene are MNHNS and SASEGT. This CDR3 is built from 16 residues. Trimming pared 0 bases from V and 1 base from J, leaving 12 bases between. This CDR3 reads CASSEALWTAQETQYF. CDR3 DNA sequence: TGTGCCAGCAGTGAAGCGCTTTGGACAGCCCAAGAGACCCAGTACTTC.

The DNA of the CDR3 is TGTGCCAGCGCCAAAAGGGAAGAGACCCAGTACTTC. This sequence encodes CASAKREETQYF. V is TRBV7-9 and J is TRBJ2-5; D gene ambiguous. V was trimmed by 8 bases and J by 3 bases, leaving 10 bases between them. The CDR3 length is 12 residues. Germline lookup yields CDR1 SEHNR and CDR2 FQNEAQ (reference sequence).

This chain joins TRBV7-9 and TRBJ2-1; 8 nucleotides line up with TRBD2. Germline trimming cut 1 base from V and 6 bases from J; bases unmatched to any gene: 11. The CDR3 spans 17 residues. The germline V gene encodes CDR1 SEHNR and CDR2 FQNEAQ (reference sequence). CDR3 nucleotide sequence: TGTGCCAGCAGCTTAGAGTGGCCAAGCGGGAGCCTCAATGAGCAGTTCTTC. Its protein product is CASSLEWPSGSLNEQFF.

On this clone: Additional DNA sequences in this sample encode the identical CDR3. The J gene is TRBJ2-3, the V gene TRBV6-1; no firm D call. CDR1 MNHNS and CDR2 SASEGT come from the germline V gene. The V end lost 3 bases, the J end lost 2 bases, and 6 bases lay between the germline ends. This CDR3 is 13 amino acids long. The CDR3 DNA reads TGTGCCAGCAGTGAGCCTAACACAGATACGCAGTATTTT. It translates to CASSEPNTDTQYF.